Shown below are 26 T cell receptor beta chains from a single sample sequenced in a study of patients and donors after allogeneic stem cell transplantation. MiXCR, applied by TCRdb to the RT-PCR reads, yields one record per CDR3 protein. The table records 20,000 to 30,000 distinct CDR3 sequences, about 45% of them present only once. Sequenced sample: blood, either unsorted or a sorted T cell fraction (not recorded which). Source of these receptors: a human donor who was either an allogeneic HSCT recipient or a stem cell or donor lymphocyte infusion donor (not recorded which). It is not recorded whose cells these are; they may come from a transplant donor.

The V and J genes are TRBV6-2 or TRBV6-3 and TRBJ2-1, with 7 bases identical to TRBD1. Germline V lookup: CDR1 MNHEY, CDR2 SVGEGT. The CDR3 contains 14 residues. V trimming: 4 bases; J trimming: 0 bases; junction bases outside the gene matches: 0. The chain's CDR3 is CASSSGGSYNEQFF. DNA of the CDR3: TGTGCCAGCAGTTCAGGGGGCTCCTACAATGAGCAGTTCTTC.

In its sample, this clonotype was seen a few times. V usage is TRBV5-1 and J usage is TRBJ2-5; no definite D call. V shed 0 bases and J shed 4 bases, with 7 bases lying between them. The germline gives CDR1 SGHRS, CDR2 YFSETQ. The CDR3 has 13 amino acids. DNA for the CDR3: TGCGCCAGCAGCTTGGGGGTTCGAGAGACCCAGTACTTC. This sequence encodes CASSLGVRETQYF. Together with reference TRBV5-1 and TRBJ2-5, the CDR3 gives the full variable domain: KAGVTQTPRYLIKTRGQQVTLSCSPISGHRSVSWYQQTPGQGLQFLFEYFSETQRNKGNFPGRFSGRQFSNSRSEMNVSTLELGDSALYLCASSLGVRETQYFGPGTRLLVL.

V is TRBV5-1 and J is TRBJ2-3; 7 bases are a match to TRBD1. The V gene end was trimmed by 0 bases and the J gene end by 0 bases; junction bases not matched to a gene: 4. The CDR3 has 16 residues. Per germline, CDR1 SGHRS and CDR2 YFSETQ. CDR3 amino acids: CASSLVPGQSTDTQYF. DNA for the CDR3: TGCGCCAGCAGCTTGGTTCCGGGACAGAGCACAGATACGCAGTATTTT.

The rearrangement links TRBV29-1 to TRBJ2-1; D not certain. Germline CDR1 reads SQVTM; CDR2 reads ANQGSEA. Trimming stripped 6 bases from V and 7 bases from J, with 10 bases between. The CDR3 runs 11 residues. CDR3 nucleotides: TGCAGCGTGAGAGAGAGAAATGAGCAGTTCTTC. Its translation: CSVRERNEQFF.

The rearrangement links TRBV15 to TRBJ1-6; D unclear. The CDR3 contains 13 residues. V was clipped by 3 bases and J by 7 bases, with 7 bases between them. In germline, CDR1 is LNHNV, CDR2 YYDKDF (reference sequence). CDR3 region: CATSSLMNSPLHF. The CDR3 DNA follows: TGTGCCACCAGCAGCCTGATGAATTCACCCCTCCACTTT.

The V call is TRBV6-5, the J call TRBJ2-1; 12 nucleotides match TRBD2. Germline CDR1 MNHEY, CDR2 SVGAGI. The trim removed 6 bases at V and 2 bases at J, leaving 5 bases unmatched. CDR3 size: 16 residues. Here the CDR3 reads CASREASGRAYNEQFF. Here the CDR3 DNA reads TGTGCCAGCAGAGAGGCTAGCGGGAGGGCCTACAATGAGCAGTTCTTC.

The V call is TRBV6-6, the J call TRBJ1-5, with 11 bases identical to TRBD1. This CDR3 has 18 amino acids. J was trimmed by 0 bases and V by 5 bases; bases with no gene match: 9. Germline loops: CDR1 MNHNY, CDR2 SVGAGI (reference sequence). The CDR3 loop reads CASSTDRGRLNSNQPQHF. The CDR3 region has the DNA TGTGCCAGCAGTACGGACAGGGGGCGTCTGAATAGCAATCAGCCCCAGCATTTT.

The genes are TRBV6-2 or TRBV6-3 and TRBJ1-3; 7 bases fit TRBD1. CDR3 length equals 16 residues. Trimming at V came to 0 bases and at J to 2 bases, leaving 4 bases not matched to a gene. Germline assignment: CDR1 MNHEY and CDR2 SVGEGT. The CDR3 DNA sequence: TGTGCCAGCAGTTACTCCTCGACAGGGCCTGGAAACACCATATATTTT. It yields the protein CASSYSSTGPGNTIYF.

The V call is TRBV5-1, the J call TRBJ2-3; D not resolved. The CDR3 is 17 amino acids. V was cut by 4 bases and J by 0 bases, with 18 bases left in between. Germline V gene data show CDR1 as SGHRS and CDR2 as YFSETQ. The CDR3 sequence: CASSGVPSLKSTDTQYF. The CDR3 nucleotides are TGCGCCAGCAGCGGCGTCCCAAGCTTAAAGAGCACAGATACGCAGTATTTT.

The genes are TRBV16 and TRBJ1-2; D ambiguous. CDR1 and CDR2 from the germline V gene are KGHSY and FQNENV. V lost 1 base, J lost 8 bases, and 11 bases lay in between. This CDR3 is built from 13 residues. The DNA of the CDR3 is TGTGCCAGCAGCCAATTCGGTTCGCACGGCTACACCTTC. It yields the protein CASSQFGSHGYTF.

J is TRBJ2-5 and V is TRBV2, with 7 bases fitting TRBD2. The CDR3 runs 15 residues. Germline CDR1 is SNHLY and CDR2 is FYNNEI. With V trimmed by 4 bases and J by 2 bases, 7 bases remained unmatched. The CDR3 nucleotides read TGTGCCAGCAGTGGGGATGCTAGCGGACAAGAGACCCAGTACTTC. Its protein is CASSGDASGQETQYF.

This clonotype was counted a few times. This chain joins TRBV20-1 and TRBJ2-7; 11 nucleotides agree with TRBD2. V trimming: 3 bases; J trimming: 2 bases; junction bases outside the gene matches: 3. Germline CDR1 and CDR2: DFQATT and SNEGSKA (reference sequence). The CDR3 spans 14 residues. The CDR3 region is CSARTSGTTYEQYF. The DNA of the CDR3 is TGCAGTGCTAGGACTAGCGGGACTACCTACGAGCAGTACTTC.

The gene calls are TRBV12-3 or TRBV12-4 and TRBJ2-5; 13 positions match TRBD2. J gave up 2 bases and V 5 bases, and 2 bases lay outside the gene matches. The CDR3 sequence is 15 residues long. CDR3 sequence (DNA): TGTGCCAGCAGTAGGGGACTAGCGGGACAAGAGACCCAGTACTTC. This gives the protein CASSRGLAGQETQYF.

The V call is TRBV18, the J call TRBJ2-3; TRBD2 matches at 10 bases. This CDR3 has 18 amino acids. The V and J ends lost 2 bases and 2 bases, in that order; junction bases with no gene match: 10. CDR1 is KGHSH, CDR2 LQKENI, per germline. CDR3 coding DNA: TGTGCCAGCTCACCAACCCAAATGCTAGCGGGAGCCACAGATACGCAGTATTTT. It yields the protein CASSPTQMLAGATDTQYF.

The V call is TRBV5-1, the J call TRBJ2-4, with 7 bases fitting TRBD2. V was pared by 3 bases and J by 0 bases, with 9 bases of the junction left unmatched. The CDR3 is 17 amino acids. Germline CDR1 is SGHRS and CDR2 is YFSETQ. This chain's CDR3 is CASSSGRIELAKNIQYF. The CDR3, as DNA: TGCGCCAGCAGCTCCGGGAGGATCGAACTAGCCAAAAACATTCAGTACTTC.

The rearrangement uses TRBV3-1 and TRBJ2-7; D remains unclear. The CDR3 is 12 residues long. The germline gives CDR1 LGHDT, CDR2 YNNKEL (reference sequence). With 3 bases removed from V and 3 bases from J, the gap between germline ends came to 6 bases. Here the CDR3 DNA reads TGTGCCAGCAGCCAGGACGGCTACGAGCAGTACTTC. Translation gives CASSQDGYEQYF.

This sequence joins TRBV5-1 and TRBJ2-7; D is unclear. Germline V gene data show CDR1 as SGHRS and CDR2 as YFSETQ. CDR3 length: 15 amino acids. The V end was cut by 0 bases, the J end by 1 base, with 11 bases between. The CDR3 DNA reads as TGCGCCAGCAGCTTGGCAATAAAGACATCCTACGAGCAGTACTTC. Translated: CASSLAIKTSYEQYF.

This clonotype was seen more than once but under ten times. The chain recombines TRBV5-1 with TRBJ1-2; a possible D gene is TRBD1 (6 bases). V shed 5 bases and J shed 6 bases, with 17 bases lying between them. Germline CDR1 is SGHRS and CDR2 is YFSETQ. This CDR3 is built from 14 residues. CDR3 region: CASSQITGSDGYTF. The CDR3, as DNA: TGCGCCAGCAGTCAAATAACAGGGTCGGATGGCTACACCTTC.

As DNA, the CDR3 is TGTGCCAGCAGTCCCGGGACAGGGGTTAGCAATCAGCCCCAGCATTTT. This codes for CASSPGTGVSNQPQHF. V usage is TRBV3-1 and J usage is TRBJ1-5; the match to TRBD1 covers 10 bases. Germline values: CDR1 LGHDT, CDR2 YNNKEL (reference sequence). This CDR3 is built from 16 residues. V lost 6 bases, J lost 0 bases, and 5 bases stayed unmatched.

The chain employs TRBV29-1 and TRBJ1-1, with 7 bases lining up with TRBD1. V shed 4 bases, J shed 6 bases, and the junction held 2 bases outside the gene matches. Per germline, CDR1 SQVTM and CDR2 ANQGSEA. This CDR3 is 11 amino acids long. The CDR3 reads CSVARGAEAFF. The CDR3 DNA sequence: TGCAGCGTTGCCAGGGGGGCTGAAGCTTTCTTT.

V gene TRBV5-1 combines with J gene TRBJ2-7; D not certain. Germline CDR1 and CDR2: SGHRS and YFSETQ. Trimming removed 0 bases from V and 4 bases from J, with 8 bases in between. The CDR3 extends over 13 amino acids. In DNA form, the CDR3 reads TGCGCCAGCAGCTTGGACGTGAGTTACGAGCAGTACTTC. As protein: CASSLDVSYEQYF.

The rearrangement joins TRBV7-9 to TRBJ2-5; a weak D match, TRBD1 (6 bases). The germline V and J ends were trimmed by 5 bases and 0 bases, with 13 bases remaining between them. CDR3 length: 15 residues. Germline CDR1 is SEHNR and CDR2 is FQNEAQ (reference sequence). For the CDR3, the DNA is TGTGCCAGCAGCAATCACAGGGTCTACCAAGAGACCCAGTACTTC. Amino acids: CASSNHRVYQETQYF.

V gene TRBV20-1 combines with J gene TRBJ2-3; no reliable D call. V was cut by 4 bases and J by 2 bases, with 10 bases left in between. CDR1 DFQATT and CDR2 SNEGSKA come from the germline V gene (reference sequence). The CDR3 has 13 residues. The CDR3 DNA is TGCAGTGCTACTTGGCGAGCCACAGATACGCAGTATTTT. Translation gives CSATWRATDTQYF.

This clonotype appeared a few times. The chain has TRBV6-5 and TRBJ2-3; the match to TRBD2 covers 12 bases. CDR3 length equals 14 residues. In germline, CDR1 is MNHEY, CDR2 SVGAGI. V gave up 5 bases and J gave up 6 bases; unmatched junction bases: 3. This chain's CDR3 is CASSRGTSGDTQYF. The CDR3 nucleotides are TGTGCCAGCAGTCGAGGGACTAGCGGGGATACGCAGTATTTT.

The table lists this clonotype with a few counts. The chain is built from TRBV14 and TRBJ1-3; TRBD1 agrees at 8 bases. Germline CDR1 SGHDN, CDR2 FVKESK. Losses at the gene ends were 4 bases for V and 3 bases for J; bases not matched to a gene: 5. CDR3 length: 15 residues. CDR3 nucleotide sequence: TGTGCCAGCAGCCCCTCAGGGGGCGGTGGAAACACCATATATTTT. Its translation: CASSPSGGGGNTIYF.

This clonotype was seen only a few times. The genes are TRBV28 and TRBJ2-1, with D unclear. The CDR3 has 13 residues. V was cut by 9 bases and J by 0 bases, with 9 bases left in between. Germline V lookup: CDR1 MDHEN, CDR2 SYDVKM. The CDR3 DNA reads TGTGCCAGTCTCTTAGACTCCTACAATGAGCAGTTCTTC. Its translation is CASLLDSYNEQFF.